A single T cell receptor (beta chain) is shown here with its context. Germline V gene data show CDR1 as SGHAT and CDR2 as FQNNGV. The CDR3 covers 15 residues. Trimming cost V 3 bases and J 10 bases, with 16 bases left between them. In the original processing: Reference gene primer amplification gave estimated nucleated cell counts. Clones were read by immunoSEQ multiplex PCR, and TCRdb kept only the in-frame ones, dropping some. The V and J calls and clone size are taken from that table; D and trimming were inferred from the DNA. The sample lists under 200,000 clones; approximately 88% were seen once. This entry belongs to a study of blood T cell repertoires in COVID-19. Study at large: Italy, Spain and the United States were the sources of the convalescent and acute COVID-19 samples. From T cells, B-cell-depleted T cells, or PBMCs came the material, which was cDNA or gDNA.

The receptor comes from a woman aged 55 to 70 with acute or convalescent COVID-19. The specimen sequenced was peripheral blood. The V and J genes are TRBV11-2 and TRBJ1-6; D not resolved. For the CDR3, the DNA is TGTGCCAGCAGCTTCGCTGGAACCGGCGGGTCACCCCTCCACTTT. Its protein product is CASSFAGTGGSPLHF.